These T cell receptor beta chains were read from a single sample in a study of blood T cell repertoires in COVID-19. Repertoires were generated with immunoSEQ multiplex PCR, while TCRdb's copy carries only in-frame clones and drops some. Of roughly 230,000 clones in the sample, 88% are singletons; the top ten hold approximately 1.6%. The source material was peripheral blood. These TCRs come from a man between 65 and 85 years old with acute or convalescent COVID-19. Each CDR3 is given with its conserved first and last residue. D genes are given only for firm matches. Clone size appears in some rows only: once, few, many, or a class for an expanded clone.

CSGKRQSNTGELFF,TGCAGCGGGAAGAGACAGTCGAACACCGGGGAGCTGTTTTTT,-,-,TRBJ2-2,TRBV29-1
CASSIGGGPDTQYF,TGTGCCAGTAGTATTGGCGGGGGTCCAGATACGCAGTATTTT,once,TRBD2,TRBJ2-3,TRBV19
CASSPDRGRGTEAFF,TGCGCCAGCAGCCCAGACAGGGGGCGAGGCACTGAAGCTTTCTTT,-,TRBD1,TRBJ1-1,TRBV5-1
CASSLGGGGRTVEAFF,TGTGCCAGCAGTTTAGGAGGGGGGGGCAGGACTGTTGAAGCTTTCTTT,-,-,TRBJ1-1,TRBV28
CASSPALGGGPSGETQYF,TGTGCCAGCAGTCCCGCGCTCGGGGGAGGGCCGTCTGGAGAGACCCAGTACTTC,-,TRBD2,TRBJ2-5,TRBV7-9
CASSSSGRVQFF,TGTGCCAGCAGCAGTAGCGGGAGGGTGCAGTTCTTC,few,TRBD2,TRBJ2-1,TRBV7-2
CAISVTGNTEAFF,TGTGCCATCAGTGTGACGGGGAACACTGAAGCTTTCTTT,once,-,TRBJ1-1,TRBV10-3
CASSYSIEAEAFF,TGTGCCAGCAGTTACTCGATCGAGGCTGAAGCTTTCTTT,few,-,TRBJ1-1,TRBV6-6
CASSVGGGSSRYNEQFF,TGTGCCAGCAGCGTAGGGGGAGGCAGTTCGAGATACAATGAGCAGTTCTTC,-,-,TRBJ2-1,TRBV9
CASSPMFRNRGQPQHF,TGCGCCAGCAGCCCAATGTTTCGGAACAGGGGCCAGCCCCAGCATTTT,-,TRBD1,TRBJ1-5,TRBV10-1